These 14 T cell receptor beta chains came from one sample sequenced in a study of cytomegalovirus exposure and HLA in healthy donors. Primers for the PCR totalled 60 Vbeta and 13 Jbeta. The data were produced by immunoSEQ multiplex PCR, yet TCRdb's version contains in-frame clones alone and is incomplete. Among some 170,000 clones, approximately 78% were seen once, and the ten largest hold under 2.5%. Sequenced: PBMCs. These receptors were collected from a human donor in good health.

V is TRBV4-3 and J is TRBJ2-1, with 8 bases lining up with TRBD1. With V trimmed by 3 bases and J by 2 bases, 3 bases remained unmatched. Germline-derived CDR1 and CDR2 are LGHNA and YSLEER. CDR3 length: 15 amino acids. CDR3 coding DNA: TGCGCCAGCAGCCAGTGGACAGGGCCCTACAATGAGCAGTTCTTC. Protein: CASSQWTGPYNEQFF.

The chain is built from TRBV5-3 and TRBJ1-5; the D gene is possibly TRBD1 (6 bases). TRBV5-3 is an ORF, with its function uncertain. The CDR3 covers 18 residues. V lost 5 bases and J lost 4, with 25 bases in between. The CDR3 DNA reads TGTGCCAGAAGATTATTCCTGGGGGGGCCAAAGGCTAATCAGCCCCAGCATTTT. Encoded protein: CARRLFLGGPKANQPQHF.

The chain joins TRBV21-1 to TRBJ2-1; TRBD1, the table's D call, lacks a check against the DNA. TRBV21-1 is flagged as a pseudogene. CDR3 size: 16 residues. CDR3 nucleotide sequence: TGTGCCAGCAGCAGTAGCAGGGGGAGACTCTACAATGAGCAGTTCTTC. Its translation is CASSSSRGRLYNEQFF.

This rearrangement joins TRBV4-3 to TRBJ2-5, with 10 positions matching TRBD2. Matching the DNA end better, TRBJ2-7 makes the J call doubtful. The CDR3 length is 15 residues. Per the germline V gene, CDR1 is LGHNA and CDR2 is YSLEER. For the CDR3, the DNA is TGCGCCAGCAGCCAAGAAACTAGCGGGGAATACGAGCAGTACTTC. Its translation is CASSQETSGEYEQYF.

The table lists this clone with a few counts. V gene TRBV6-1 combines with J gene TRBJ2-7; no clear D gene. CDR1 MNHNS and CDR2 SASEGT come from the germline V gene. This CDR3 spans 13 amino acids. The V gene lost 2 bases and the J gene lost 6 bases, with 11 bases spanning the gap. CDR3 sequence reads: CASSELTGSEQYF. The DNA of the CDR3 is TGTGCCAGCAGTGAATTAACGGGTTCCGAGCAGTACTTC.

The V gene is TRBV10-3, the J gene TRBJ2-7, with TRBD1 identical over 8 bases. This CDR3 has 14 residues. The V gene's germline CDR1 is ENHRY and CDR2 SYGVKD. V trimming: 10 bases; J trimming: 4 bases; junction bases outside the gene matches: 12. CDR3 DNA: TGTGCCACAACTGGAACGACAGGGGAATACGAGCAGTACTTC. Encoded protein: CATTGTTGEYEQYF.

The rearrangement uses TRBV9 and TRBJ2-3; TRBD2 aligns across 7 bases. The length of the CDR3 is 15 residues. Germline V gene lookup returns CDR1 SGDLS and CDR2 YYNGEE. V gave up 3 bases and J gave up 0 bases; unmatched junction bases: 4. CDR3 sequence (DNA): TGTGCCAGCAGCGCGGGGACTACTAGCACAGATACGCAGTATTTT. Its translation is CASSAGTTSTDTQYF.

The rearrangement links TRBV7-9 to TRBJ2-7; 15 bases agree with TRBD2. The CDR3 totals 16 residues. V lost 5 bases and J lost 5; bases outside the gene matches: 7. Germline CDR1 SEHNR, CDR2 FQNEAQ (reference sequence). The chain's CDR3 is CASSPRTSGGAHEQYF. The CDR3 DNA follows: TGTGCCAGCAGCCCGAGGACTAGCGGGGGGGCCCACGAGCAGTACTTC. Using reference TRBV7-9 and TRBJ2-7 for the parts outside the CDR3, the full variable domain is DTGVSQNPRHKITKRGQNVTFRCDPISEHNRLYWYRQTLGQGPEFLTYFQNEAQLEKSRLLSDRFSAERPKGSFSTLEIQRTEQGDSAMYLCASSPRTSGGAHEQYFGPGTRLTVT.

This chain joins TRBV28 and TRBJ2-2; maybe TRBD1 (5 bases). Germline CDR1 MDHEN, CDR2 SYDVKM. The CDR3 length is 16 residues. Trimming shortened V by 6 bases and J by 0 bases, and 14 bases separated the two germline ends. The CDR3 bases are TGTGCCAGCAGCAAGGGGCTGACTGCGAACACCGGGGAGCTGTTTTTT. Protein: CASSKGLTANTGELFF. The full variable domain, in which reference TRBV28 and TRBJ2-2 provide the parts outside the CDR3, is DVKVTQSSRYLVKRTGEKVFLECVQDMDHENMFWYRQDPGLGLRLIYFSYDVKMKEKGDIPEGYSVSREKKERFSLILESASTNQTSMYLCASSKGLTANTGELFFGEGSRLTVL.

This clone was seen just once. V and J are TRBV30 and TRBJ2-5, with no clear D. This CDR3 contains 12 residues. Germline CDR1 GTSNPN, CDR2 SVGIG (reference sequence). Trimming removed 2 bases at V and 5 bases at J, with 9 bases between. The CDR3 coding sequence is TGTGCCTGGAGTCCCGCCGGGGAGACCCAGTACTTC. Translated, it gives CAWSPAGETQYF.

The gene calls are TRBV9 and TRBJ2-1, with 7 positions matching TRBD2. CDR1 and CDR2 from the germline V gene are SGDLS and YYNGEE. The V segment lost 1 base and the J segment 5 bases; nucleotides outside the gene matches: 6. CDR3 length: 15 amino acids. CDR3 residues: CASSVTGGRDNEQFF. CDR3 bases: TGTGCCAGCAGCGTAACGGGGGGAAGGGACAATGAGCAGTTCTTC.

The V call is TRBV7-2, the J call TRBJ2-2; the match to TRBD2 covers 8 bases. Per the germline V gene, CDR1 is SGHTA and CDR2 is FQGNSA. CDR3 length equals 15 residues. The ends lost 1 base at V and 5 bases at J; junction bases unmatched: 3. The CDR3 here is CASSLVRGGTGELFF. In DNA form, the CDR3 reads TGTGCCAGCAGCTTAGTCCGGGGGGGAACCGGGGAGCTGTTTTTT.

On this clone: One end of the junction does not line up with germline, which may come from a read error. V usage is TRBV20-1 and J usage is TRBJ1-2; TRBD1 matches at 7 bases. This CDR3 has 11 amino acids. Per the germline V gene, CDR1 is DFQATT and CDR2 is SNEGSKA (reference sequence). The CDR3 DNA reads TGCAGTGCTAGAGTGACAGGGTATGACTTCTTC. Translation gives CSARVTGYDFF.

This rearrangement joins TRBV6-5 to TRBJ2-5; D perhaps matches TRBD1 (6 bases). The J call is in doubt because the DNA end fits TRBJ2-7 better. Looked up from germline, CDR1 is MNHEY and CDR2 is SVGAGI. This CDR3 is 14 amino acids long. The chain's CDR3 is CASSYGGNTYEQYF. CDR3 sequence (DNA): TGTGCCAGCAGTTACGGGGGCAATACCTACGAGCAGTACTTC.